Only a few counts were recorded for the clone carrying this TCR beta chain. V was cut by 3 bases and J by 7 bases, with 12 bases left in between. The CDR3 totals 13 residues. Germline CDR1 is LNHDA and CDR2 is SQIVND (reference sequence). TCRdb used MiXCR to reprocess the RT-PCR reads, holding one entry per CDR3 protein. Among 650,000 to 800,000 distinct CDR3 sequences listed, 13% to 15% were seen once. The specimen was memory CD4+ T cells from blood. The chain employs TRBV19 and TRBJ1-2; D is unclear. The origin of this receptor is a female donor in good health, serving as a healthy control. CDR3 in DNA: TGTGCCAGTAGTATGCCCTTCCTGGGTGGCTACACCTTC. It translates to CASSMPFLGGYTF. Full variable domain (rest looked up from reference TRBV19 and TRBJ1-2): DGGITQSPKYLFRKEGQNVTLSCEQNLNHDAMYWYRQDPGQGLRLIYYSQIVNDFQKGDIAEGYSVSREKKESFPLTVTSAQKNPTAFYLCASSMPFLGGYTFGSGTRLTVV.